This TCR beta chain was observed in a study of blood T cell repertoires in COVID-19. As for the study in general: Samples of COVID-19 (acute and convalescent) were obtained from the United States, Italy and Spain.

Per the original data handling: By means of reference gene primer amplification, nucleated cell counts were estimated. Clones were sequenced by immunoSEQ multiplex PCR, and TCRdb holds only the in-frame ones, with some missing. V, J and clone size derive from that table, while D and trimming were established from the DNA sequence. The data hold 200,000 to 250,000 clones, with more than 85% observed a single time. Sequencing was performed on peripheral blood. The receptor's source is a man between 60 and 75 years old with COVID-19, enrolled during active disease.

CDR3 amino acids: CASSILGQGANTEAFF. The CDR3 DNA sequence: TGTGCCAGTAGTATTCTGGGACAGGGGGCGAACACTGAAGCTTTCTTT. V usage is TRBV19 and J usage is TRBJ1-1; TRBD1 agrees at 12 bases. J lost 1 base, V lost 3 bases, and 3 bases had no gene match. The CDR3 runs to 16 residues. The germline V gene encodes CDR1 LNHDA and CDR2 SQIVND (reference sequence). The complete variable domain, with remaining parts taken from reference TRBV19 and TRBJ1-1, reads DGGITQSPKYLFRKEGQNVTLSCEQNLNHDAMYWYRQDPGQGLRLIYYSQIVNDFQKGDIAEGYSVSREKKESFPLTVTSAQKNPTAFYLCASSILGQGANTEAFFGQGTRLTVV.